This T cell receptor (beta chain) originates from a study of blood T cell repertoires in COVID-19. Study overall: The study drew acute and convalescent COVID-19 samples from the United States, Italy and Spain. T cells, B-cell-depleted T cells, or PBMCs supplied cDNA or gDNA.

This CDR3 comprises 13 residues. Germline values: CDR1 SGHDT, CDR2 YYEEEE. Trimming took 5 bases from V and 3 from J, leaving 12 bases between them. Original analysis: Reference gene primers were amplified, and this amplification served to estimate nucleated cell counts. Sequencing was performed with immunoSEQ multiplex PCR; in TCRdb, only in-frame clones are kept and a portion is missing. V, J and clone size were drawn from that table, and D and trimming were deduced from the DNA. The sample shows approximately 110,000 clones, approximately 80% of them seen only once. The receptor was isolated from a woman aged 80 or older with active or convalescent COVID-19. The sample was peripheral blood. V gene TRBV5-6 combines with J gene TRBJ2-7, with D perhaps matching TRBD2 (6 bases). The CDR3 nucleotides read TGTGCCAGCAGACCGACTAGTAGCTACGAGCAGTACTTC. As protein: CASRPTSSYEQYF.